The 21 T cell receptor beta chains below were found in one sample sequenced in a study of blood T cell repertoires in COVID-19. This table comes from immunoSEQ multiplex PCR, and its TCRdb copy is limited to in-frame clones, with some not included. This table has 200,000 or so clones, 88% appearing once. The specimen sequenced was PBMCs or T cells enriched from blood (not recorded which). These receptors originate from a woman aged 30 to 39 who had recovered from COVID-19.

V is TRBV29-1 and J is TRBJ1-1, with 7 bases fitting TRBD1. Germline CDR1 is SQVTM and CDR2 is ANQGSEA. Trimming removed 4 bases from V and 4 bases from J; junction bases left unmatched: 6. This CDR3 has 13 residues. The CDR3 sequence is CSVGEQGSTEAFF. CDR3 DNA: TGCAGCGTTGGGGAACAGGGGTCCACTGAAGCTTTCTTT.

The V call is TRBV6-5, the J call TRBJ2-7, with 7 positions matching TRBD1. The CDR3 extends over 14 amino acids. Germline V gene sequence: CDR1 MNHEY, CDR2 SVGAGI. Unmatched junction bases numbered 9, after V lost 7 bases and J lost 3 bases. The CDR3: CASTSRTGSYEQYF. The CDR3 bases are TGTGCCAGCACGTCAAGGACAGGCAGCTACGAGCAGTACTTC.

The chain recombines TRBV10-3 with TRBJ1-3; the D is unclear. V was cut by 7 bases and J by 0 bases, with 10 bases left in between. There are 14 residues in the CDR3. CDR1 and CDR2 from the germline V gene are ENHRY and SYGVKD. The CDR3 protein is CAINPGNSGNTIYF. In DNA form, the CDR3 reads TGTGCCATCAACCCCGGGAACTCTGGAAACACCATATATTTT.

The chain employs TRBV19 and TRBJ1-1; D is unresolved. The CDR3 is 17 amino acids. The V gene lost 7 bases and the J gene lost 0 bases, with 21 bases spanning the gap. Germline V lookup: CDR1 LNHDA, CDR2 SQIVND (reference sequence). The CDR3 nucleotides read TGTGCCAGTACCCCTCTAGGAGTAGTTACTCTGAACACTGAAGCTTTCTTT. It is translated as CASTPLGVVTLNTEAFF.

On this clone itself: In the same sample, other DNA sequences code for this CDR3. The V gene is TRBV6-6, the J gene TRBJ2-3; D is perhaps TRBD1 (6 bases). Per the germline V gene, CDR1 is MNHNY and CDR2 is SVGAGI (reference sequence). The V end was cut by 6 bases, the J end by 3 bases, with 16 bases between. This CDR3 is built from 15 residues. CDR3 residues: CASSGPGQRTDTQYF. Written as DNA, the CDR3 is TGTGCCAGCAGCGGACCGGGACAACGTACAGATACGCAGTATTTT.

The J gene is TRBJ2-5, the V gene TRBV11-2; 10 positions match TRBD1. The CDR3 contains 15 residues. Germline V gene data show CDR1 as SGHAT and CDR2 as FQNNGV. V was pared by 1 base and J by 3 bases, with 2 bases of the junction left unmatched. CDR3 DNA: TGTGCCAGCAGCTTAGTCGGGACAGGGGAAGAGACCCAGTACTTC. This sequence encodes CASSLVGTGEETQYF.

The chain joins TRBV5-1 to TRBJ1-1; D unclear. V was shortened by 1 base and J by 4 bases, with 11 bases between the two germline ends. CDR1 is SGHRS, CDR2 YFSETQ, per germline. The CDR3 sequence is 14 residues long. CDR3 sequence: CASSLKEGRTEAFF. The CDR3 region has the DNA TGCGCCAGCAGCTTGAAAGAGGGCCGCACTGAAGCTTTCTTT.

The genes are TRBV5-8 and TRBJ2-7, with TRBD2 identical over 11 bases. J was trimmed by 2 bases and V by 5 bases; bases with no gene match: 9. The CDR3 consists of 16 residues. The germline CDR1 and CDR2 sequences are SGHTS and YDEGEE. The DNA of the CDR3 is TGTGCCAGCAGAAAGCCCAATAGCGGGGGGGCCTACGAGCAGTACTTC. Protein sequence: CASRKPNSGGAYEQYF.

J is TRBJ1-5 and V is TRBV7-2; the D is unclear. Trimming took off 2 bases at V and 6 bases at J, with 14 bases between the two ends. This CDR3 is 15 amino acids long. Per germline, CDR1 SGHTA and CDR2 FQGNSA. Written as DNA, the CDR3 is TGTGCCAGCAGCTTACGCAGGCTTCCCCCTCAGCCCCAGCATTTT. This translates into CASSLRRLPPQPQHF. The full variable domain, in which reference TRBV7-2 and TRBJ1-5 provide the parts outside the CDR3, is GAGVSQSPSNKVTEKGKDVELRCDPISGHTALYWYRQSLGQGLEFLIYFQGNSAPDKSGLPSDRFSAERTGGSVSTLTIQRTQQEDSAVYLCASSLRRLPPQPQHFGDGTRLSIL.

This CDR3 is CSASGPPTQWLAGVEQYF. CDR3 in DNA: TGCAGTGCTAGTGGGCCGCCGACGCAGTGGCTAGCGGGAGTCGAGCAGTACTTC. The chain is built from TRBV20-1 and TRBJ2-7; 10 bases align to TRBD2. The V gene's germline CDR1 is DFQATT and CDR2 SNEGSKA (reference sequence). The CDR3 is 18 amino acids. Germline trimming cut 3 bases from V and 6 bases from J; bases unmatched to any gene: 20.

On this clone itself: This CDR3 is also generated by other DNA sequences in the sample. The chain recombines TRBV19 with TRBJ1-1; D is ambiguous. The V gene's germline CDR1 is LNHDA and CDR2 SQIVND (reference sequence). V was cut by 6 bases and J by 0 bases, with 8 bases left in between. CDR3 length: 13 amino acids. As DNA, the CDR3 is TGTGCCAGTAGCACTCAAATGAACACTGAAGCTTTCTTT. Encoded protein: CASSTQMNTEAFF.

The chain employs TRBV27 and TRBJ2-1; possibly TRBD2 for D (7 bases). V lost 0 bases and J 5 bases, leaving 14 bases between the germline ends. Germline lookup yields CDR1 MNHEY and CDR2 SMNVEV (reference sequence). There are 16 residues in the CDR3. CDR3: CASSLSRGGLNNEQFF. CDR3 coding DNA: TGTGCCAGCAGTTTATCTAGGGGGGGTCTCAACAATGAGCAGTTCTTC.

Only one count was recorded for this clone. The rearrangement joins TRBV11-2 to TRBJ1-2, with D possibly TRBD1 on 6 matching bases. The CDR3 totals 15 residues. Germline CDR1 and CDR2: SGHAT and FQNNGV. The V gene lost 5 bases and the J gene lost 2 bases, with 15 bases spanning the gap. CDR3 nucleotides: TGTGCCAGCAGCCTTAGGGCCCAGGGGAACTATGGCTACACCTTC. Translation: CASSLRAQGNYGYTF.

This clone was detected only once. J is TRBJ2-3 and V is TRBV15; a weak D match, TRBD2 (5 bases). Germline V gives CDR1 LNHNV, CDR2 YYDKDF (reference sequence). Trimming left V 5 bases short and J 0 bases short, with 12 bases between. The CDR3 is 15 residues long. The CDR3: CATSSGLKSTDTQYF. The CDR3 DNA is TGTGCCACCAGCTCAGGACTCAAAAGCACAGATACGCAGTATTTT.

V usage is TRBV7-9 and J usage is TRBJ2-1; the D gene is possibly TRBD2 (6 bases). Trimming took 5 bases from V and 8 from J, leaving 13 bases between them. Per germline, CDR1 SEHNR and CDR2 FQNEAQ (reference sequence). The CDR3 runs 13 residues. The CDR3 nucleotides read TGTGCCAGCAGCCCCCCCGCGGGGTATGAGCAGTTCTTC. Translation: CASSPPAGYEQFF. Variable domain in full (rest from reference TRBV7-9 and TRBJ2-1): DTGVSQNPRHKITKRGQNVTFRCDPISEHNRLYWYRQTLGQGPEFLTYFQNEAQLEKSRLLSDRFSAERPKGSFSTLEIQRTEQGDSAMYLCASSPPAGYEQFFGPGTRLTVL.

The chain is built from TRBV29-1 and TRBJ1-1; D is possibly TRBD1 (6 bases). V was shortened by 4 bases and J by 10 bases, with 13 bases between the two germline ends. The CDR3 has 11 amino acids. Germline assignment: CDR1 SQVTM and CDR2 ANQGSEA. The CDR3 here is CSVAGDRGAFF. The CDR3 DNA reads as TGCAGCGTTGCAGGGGATCGGGGAGCTTTCTTT.

This chain uses TRBV2 with TRBJ2-2; TRBD2 matches 10 bases. V lost 5 bases, J lost 4 bases, and 7 bases stayed unmatched. CDR1 is SNHLY, CDR2 FYNNEI, per germline. The CDR3 spans 16 residues. In DNA, the CDR3 is TGTGCCAGCAGTCGGGGTAGCGGGGGGATCACCGGGGAGCTGTTTTTT. Translated, it gives CASSRGSGGITGELFF.

CDR3 bases: TGTGCCAGCAGCCAATCGACTAGCGGGGGGCCGGGGGAGCAGTACTTC. Amino acid sequence: CASSQSTSGGPGEQYF. The chain couples TRBV3-1 (or the pseudogene TRBV3-2) to TRBJ2-7, with TRBD2 matching over 13 bases. Looked up from germline, CDR1 is LGHDT and CDR2 is YNNKEL (reference sequence). J lost 7 bases, V lost 2 bases, and 8 bases had no gene match. This CDR3 has 16 amino acids.

This chain links TRBV5-6 with TRBJ1-2; no clear D. V was cut by 1 base and J by 5 bases, with 15 bases left in between. The germline V gene has CDR1 SGHDT and CDR2 YYEEEE. The CDR3 is made up of 15 amino acids. For the CDR3, the DNA is TGTGCCAGCAGCTTGATCTCAGCGGGAGGTTATGGCTACACCTTC. Protein: CASSLISAGGYGYTF.

V is TRBV7-2 and J is TRBJ2-4; no definite D call. V lost 5 bases to trimming and J lost 0 bases, with 23 bases between them. The CDR3 runs 19 residues. The germline V gene has CDR1 SGHTA and CDR2 FQGNSA. The CDR3 region has the DNA TGTGCCAGCAGCCCTACAGACCCGACATCAGTCCTAGCCAAAAACATTCAGTACTTC. Translation: CASSPTDPTSVLAKNIQYF.

V and J are TRBV7-9 and TRBJ1-2, with 7 bases that match TRBD1. The J segment lost 4 bases and the V segment lost 4 bases, leaving 12 bases of the junction unmatched. The V gene's germline CDR1 is SEHNR and CDR2 FQNEAQ (reference sequence). The CDR3 runs 16 residues. The CDR3 sequence: CASSYSTGQVLYGYTF. The CDR3, as DNA: TGTGCCAGCAGCTACTCTACCGGACAGGTCCTCTATGGCTACACCTTC. Full variable domain (outside the CDR3, taken from reference TRBV7-9 and TRBJ1-2): DTGVSQNPRHKITKRGQNVTFRCDPISEHNRLYWYRQTLGQGPEFLTYFQNEAQLEKSRLLSDRFSAERPKGSFSTLEIQRTEQGDSAMYLCASSYSTGQVLYGYTFGSGTRLTVV.